The TCR beta chain described here comes from a study of blood T cell repertoires in COVID-19. Study background: The United States, Italy and Spain were the sources of the acute and convalescent COVID-19 samples. PBMCs, B-cell-depleted T cells, or T cells were the source of the cDNA or gDNA that made up the material.

CDR3 length: 16 residues. The J segment lost 7 bases and the V segment lost 5 bases, leaving 9 bases of the junction unmatched. Germline CDR1 and CDR2: SGHVS and FNYEAQ. Per the original data handling: Quantification of nucleated cells was approximated via reference gene primer amplification. TCRdb's table, derived via immunoSEQ multiplex PCR, lists solely in-frame clones and lacks some. V, J and clone size are those of that table, while D and trimming were read from the DNA. The data contain 130,000 to 150,000 clones, about nine tenths of them seen just once; the ten biggest clones take up approximately 2.5%.

Sequences were obtained from peripheral blood. This clonotype originated in a human donor in a cohort sampled during active COVID-19. The chain joins TRBV7-6 to TRBJ2-5; 14 nucleotides match TRBD2. Written as DNA, the CDR3 is TGTGCCAGCAGCCTGGGGACTAGCGGGAGTGGGGTGACCCAGTACTTC. This translates into CASSLGTSGSGVTQYF.